Below, 16 T cell receptor beta chains from the same sample are listed, as sequenced in a study of OX40 agonist ivuxolimab in advanced cancers. Receptor amplification or capture employed the immunoSEQ multiplex PCR assay. TCRdb provides this immuneACCESS table in a form limited to in-frame rearrangements. Some clones are lacking; in checked studies, under half of them reflect an unresolved V gene, and why the rest are absent is not known. The sample table contains about 73,000 clones; only one count was recorded for 85% to 90% of them. The ten largest clones represent roughly 0.5% of the sample. The specimen was CD4+ or CD8+ T cells sorted from blood, collected in a trial of the OX40 agonist ivuxolimab. Receptor source: an adult with an advanced solid tumor such as melanoma, head and neck, liver or kidney cancer.

J is TRBJ2-5 and V is TRBV5-4; D tentatively reads TRBD1 or TRBD2 (5 bases each). Trimming cost V 0 bases and J 5 bases, with 17 bases left between them. The CDR3 covers 16 residues. Germline assignment: CDR1 SGHNT and CDR2 YYREEE (reference sequence). CDR3 DNA sequence: TGTGCCAGCAGCTTGGAGGTGGGGCTAGCTGGGGAGACCCAGTACTTC. Protein sequence: CASSLEVGLAGETQYF.

The genes are TRBV5-1 and TRBJ2-5; perhaps TRBD2 as D (7 bases). There are 16 residues in the CDR3. Looked up from germline, CDR1 is SGHRS and CDR2 is YFSETQ. Deletions cut 3 bases from V and 1 base from J, with 16 bases between. The CDR3 DNA is TGCGCCAGCAGCTCTAACGGGGGGACAACCCAAGAGACCCAGTACTTC. Protein: CASSSNGGTTQETQYF.

V and J are TRBV7-9 and TRBJ1-4; D is possibly TRBD1 (5 bases). This CDR3 region has 15 residues. V dropped 5 bases and J dropped 3 bases, with 13 bases sitting between them. Germline lookup yields CDR1 SEHNR and CDR2 FQNEAQ (reference sequence). CDR3 protein: CASSQPGPPNEKLFF. The CDR3 DNA reads as TGTGCCAGCAGCCAACCGGGACCCCCTAATGAAAAACTGTTTTTT.

As regards this clone: A read error may produce the germline difference seen at one junction end. The CDR3 loop is CASSISFRGADRTF. CDR3 bases: TGTGCCAGTAGTATATCGTTCCGGGGGGCCGACCGAACTTTT. The J gene is TRBJ1-5, the V gene TRBV19; perhaps TRBD1 as D (6 bases). The CDR3 is made up of 14 amino acids. Germline values: CDR1 LNHDA, CDR2 SQIVND (reference sequence). The full variable domain, its missing parts supplied by reference TRBV19 and TRBJ1-5, is DGGITQSPKYLFRKEGQNVTLSCEQNLNHDAMYWYRQDPGQGLRLIYYSQIVNDFQKGDIAEGYSVSREKKESFPLTVTSAQKNPTAFYLCASSISFRGADRTFGDGTRLSIL.

This chain links TRBV19 with TRBJ2-5, with D unresolved. The CDR3 loop spans 12 amino acids. Germline V CDR1 and CDR2: LNHDA, SQIVND (reference sequence). V was clipped by 3 bases and J by 2 bases, with 4 bases between them. The CDR3: CASSMTQETQYF. CDR3 coding DNA: TGTGCCAGTAGTATGACTCAAGAGACCCAGTACTTC.

The J gene is TRBJ1-4, the V gene TRBV27; tentatively, D is TRBD1 (6 bases). From germline, CDR1 is MNHEY and CDR2 SMNVEV (reference sequence). The CDR3 covers 18 residues. Trimming removed 5 bases from V and 7 bases from J, with 26 bases in between. CDR3 nucleotides: TGTGCCAGCAGTCCACTACTCGGGGGCGGGCTACGGAGTGAAAAACTGTTTTTT. It specifies CASSPLLGGGLRSEKLFF. The whole variable domain, remainder taken from reference TRBV27 and TRBJ1-4, is EAQVTQNPRYLITVTGKKLTVTCSQNMNHEYMSWYRQDPGLGLRQIYYSMNVEVTDKGDVPEGYKVSRKEKRNFPLILESPSPNQTSLYFCASSPLLGGGLRSEKLFFGSGTQLSVL.

The chain links TRBV4-1 to TRBJ1-4; 8 positions agree with TRBD1. The V gene's germline CDR1 is MGHRA and CDR2 YSYEKL. The V segment lost 1 base and the J segment 0 bases; nucleotides outside the gene matches: 1. The CDR3 spans 16 residues. The CDR3 sequence is CASSQGTGTTNEKLFF. The DNA of the CDR3 is TGCGCCAGCAGCCAAGGGACAGGGACAACTAATGAAAAACTGTTTTTT.

This chain connects TRBV19 to TRBJ2-4, with D perhaps assigned TRBD1 or TRBD2 (5 bases each). The CDR3 has 16 residues. In germline, CDR1 is LNHDA, CDR2 SQIVND (reference sequence). The V end was cut by 1 base, the J end by 1 base, with 11 bases between. The CDR3 is CASSIGGAIAKNIQYF. As DNA, the CDR3 is TGTGCCAGTAGTATAGGAGGGGCTATCGCCAAAAACATTCAGTACTTC.

V gene TRBV9 combines with J gene TRBJ2-1, with 13 bases matching TRBD2. Per germline, CDR1 SGDLS and CDR2 YYNGEE. The V gene end was trimmed by 4 bases and the J gene end by 7 bases; junction bases not matched to a gene: 8. This CDR3 has 16 amino acids. CDR3 protein: CASSKTSGRANNEQFF. CDR3 nucleotides: TGTGCCAGCAGCAAAACTAGCGGGAGGGCCAATAATGAGCAGTTCTTC.

The V gene is TRBV30, the J gene TRBJ1-1; D remains unclear. Between the trimmed V and J ends, which lost 2 bases and 0 bases, there was a span of 7 bases. The CDR3 has 13 residues. CDR1 GTSNPN and CDR2 SVGIG come from the germline V gene (reference sequence). CDR3 in DNA: TGTGCCTGGAGTCCTGGAATGAACACTGAAGCTTTCTTT. It translates to CAWSPGMNTEAFF. Filled out from reference TRBV30 and TRBJ1-1, the complete variable domain reads SQTIHQWPATLVQPVGSPLSLECTVEGTSNPNLYWYRQAAGRGLQLLFYSVGIGQISSEVPQNLSASRPQDRQFILSSKKLLLSDSGFYLCAWSPGMNTEAFFGQGTRLTVV.

J is TRBJ2-7 and V is TRBV6-5; the match to TRBD1 covers 7 bases. Looked up from germline, CDR1 is MNHEY and CDR2 is SVGAGI. The CDR3 loop spans 13 amino acids. V lost 6 bases, J lost 3 bases, and 5 bases stayed unmatched. For the CDR3, the DNA is TGTGCCAGCAGCCGGGGACAGTTCTACGAGCAGTACTTC. Its translation is CASSRGQFYEQYF.

The CDR3 nucleotides are TGTGCCAGTAGCCCCGGGACTACTACTTACAATGAGCAGTTCTTC. Residues: CASSPGTTTYNEQFF. This chain connects TRBV19 to TRBJ2-1; 7 nucleotides match TRBD2. CDR3 length: 15 residues. Trimming cost V 6 bases and J 4 bases; bases outside gene matches: 9. In germline, CDR1 is LNHDA, CDR2 SQIVND (reference sequence).

The rearrangement joins TRBV19 to TRBJ2-7, with 8 bases identical to TRBD1. The junction had 9 bases not matched to a gene; V was cut back by 3 bases and J by 5 bases. The CDR3 covers 15 residues. Looked up from germline, CDR1 is LNHDA and CDR2 is SQIVND (reference sequence). In DNA form, the CDR3 reads TGTGCCAGTAGTATGAGGACAGGGTTGAGCAACGAGCAGTACTTC. This sequence encodes CASSMRTGLSNEQYF.

The chain links TRBV6-5 to TRBJ2-1, with 9 bases lining up with TRBD1. This CDR3 has 15 residues. Germline V gives CDR1 MNHEY, CDR2 SVGAGI. V shed 4 bases and J 2 bases; nucleotides not matched to a gene: 3. For the CDR3, the DNA is TGTGCCAGCAGTTCCGGGACAGGGACCTACAATGAGCAGTTCTTC. Translating gives CASSSGTGTYNEQFF.

CDR3 nucleotide sequence: TGTGCCAGCAGTGAAAAGAGGGAGAACATTCAGTACTTC. Translation gives CASSEKRENIQYF. The V and J genes are TRBV2 and TRBJ2-4; D might be TRBD2 (5 bases). Trimming removed 2 bases from V and 7 bases from J, with 9 bases in between. There are 13 residues in the CDR3. Germline values: CDR1 SNHLY, CDR2 FYNNEI.

The chain uses TRBV10-3 and TRBJ2-2; TRBD2 agrees at 12 bases. V lost 4 bases to trimming and J lost 6 bases; unmatched junction nucleotides: 0. CDR3 length: 14 amino acids. Germline lookup yields CDR1 ENHRY and CDR2 SYGVKD. CDR3 in DNA: TGTGCCATCAGTGGGACTAGCGGGGCCGGGGAGCTGTTTTTT. It specifies CAISGTSGAGELFF.